A single sample gave rise to the 4 T cell receptor beta chains below, sequenced in a study of blood T cell repertoires in COVID-19. Repertoires were generated with immunoSEQ multiplex PCR, while TCRdb's copy carries only in-frame clones and drops some. The sample contains 350,000 to 450,000 clones, more than 75% of which appear only once. The sequencing input was peripheral blood. The receptor source for this set is an older woman with COVID-19, enrolled during active disease.

The chain joins TRBV3-1 (or the pseudogene TRBV3-2) to TRBJ1-6; no clear D gene. There are 15 residues in the CDR3. V lost 0 bases and J 8 bases, leaving 11 bases between the germline ends. Looked up from germline, CDR1 is LGHDT and CDR2 is YNNKEL (reference sequence). CDR3 in amino acids: CASSQDLGVYSPLHF. The CDR3 nucleotides are TGTGCCAGCAGCCAAGACCTCGGGGTCTATTCACCCCTCCACTTT.

This clone appeared a single time. V is TRBV10-3 and J is TRBJ1-5; a possible D gene is TRBD1 (5 bases). This CDR3 spans 13 amino acids. The germline V gene encodes CDR1 ENHRY and CDR2 SYGVKD. V was shortened by 5 bases and J by 5 bases, with 10 bases between the two germline ends. Here the CDR3 DNA reads TGTGCCATCAGTAGACAGCGCGATCAGCCCCAGCATTTT. Translation gives CAISRQRDQPQHF.

The chain links TRBV3-1 (or the pseudogene TRBV3-2) to TRBJ2-5; 12 positions match TRBD2. Germline CDR1 and CDR2: LGHDT and YNNKEL (reference sequence). The CDR3 is 17 residues long. J gave up 5 bases and V 0 bases, and 7 bases lay outside the gene matches. The CDR3 sequence: CASSQDTLAGGRETQYF. The CDR3 DNA follows: TGTGCCAGCAGCCAAGATACGCTAGCGGGGGGGCGCGAGACCCAGTACTTC.

The gene calls are TRBV27 and TRBJ1-5; 8 positions agree with TRBD1. V shed 3 bases and J 9 bases; nucleotides not matched to a gene: 13. The CDR3 has 16 residues. The germline gives CDR1 MNHEY, CDR2 SMNVEV (reference sequence). CDR3 sequence: CASSFFRDRPRGPQHF. The CDR3 DNA sequence: TGTGCCAGCAGTTTTTTCCGGGACAGGCCGAGGGGGCCCCAGCATTTT.